The 25 T cell receptor beta chains below come from one sample, sequenced in a study of T-cell reconstitution after alpha-beta-depleted transplantation in children. Researchers prepared the TCRbeta library using unique molecular identifiers, the study reports. One entry per CDR3 protein results from TCRdb running MiXCR on the PCR reads. The data contain around 370,000 distinct CDR3 sequences, around 15% of them singletons. The sequences come from PBMCs, mostly from graft donor cells, collected 360 days after TCRalphabeta/CD19-depleted stem cell transplant. These receptors were taken from a male patient between 2 and 9 years old who had a stem cell transplant for acute lymphoblastic leukemia, so the T cells may come from the graft donor.

Details on this clonotype: The CDR3 carries no conserved terminal phenylalanine or tryptophan, so it likely arises from a read error. The gene calls are TRBV12-3 or TRBV12-4 and TRBJ2-4; D gene uncertain. V lost 1 base and J lost 4, with 5 bases in between. The CDR3 runs 13 residues. CDR3 protein: CASSLGQKNIQYY. CDR3 nucleotides: TGTGCCAGCAGTTTAGGGCAGAAAAACATTCAGTACTAC.

This clonotype came up a few times. V and J are TRBV6-1 and TRBJ1-6; tentatively, D is TRBD1 (5 bases). The length of the CDR3 is 13 residues. The germline V and J ends were trimmed by 10 bases and 13 bases, with 20 bases remaining between them. The germline CDR1 and CDR2 sequences are MNHNS and SASEGT. The CDR3 region has the DNA TGTGCCACCCAGGGTATGGTGCTGGGTCCCCTCCACTTT. Protein: CATQGMVLGPLHF.

There are a few counts of this clonotype. V and J are TRBV7-3 and TRBJ2-3; possibly TRBD2 for D (5 bases). This CDR3 contains 14 residues. V was cut by 5 bases and J by 2 bases, with 11 bases left in between. CDR1 and CDR2 from the germline V gene are SGHTA and FQGTGA. The CDR3 coding sequence is TGTGCCAGCAGCCGAGGGCCGAACACAGATACGCAGTATTTT. This codes for CASSRGPNTDTQYF.

This clonotype has a handful of counts. This chain links TRBV7-3 with TRBJ2-3, with 7 bases matching TRBD1. The CDR3 loop spans 16 amino acids. The germline V gene encodes CDR1 SGHTA and CDR2 FQGTGA. V dropped 0 bases and J dropped 5; count of bases not matched to a gene: 8. This chain's CDR3 is CASSLTGTVQGDTQYF. CDR3 bases: TGTGCCAGCAGCTTAACCGGGACAGTCCAAGGAGATACGCAGTATTTT.

The chain links TRBV7-6 to TRBJ2-1; TRBD1 or TRBD2 may be the D gene (7 bases each). The CDR3 loop spans 21 amino acids. CDR1 is SGHVS, CDR2 FNYEAQ, per germline. V was shortened by 6 bases and J by 0 bases, with 30 bases between the two germline ends. The CDR3 here is CASSPQGVMAGDPLSYNEQFF. The DNA for the CDR3 is TGTGCCAGCAGTCCCCAGGGGGTAATGGCGGGAGATCCCCTCTCCTACAATGAGCAGTTCTTC. Using reference TRBV7-6 and TRBJ2-1 for the parts outside the CDR3, the full variable domain is GAGVSQSPRYKVTKRGQDVALRCDPISGHVSLYWYRQALGQGPEFLTYFNYEAQQDKSGLPNDRFSAERPEGSISTLTIQRTEQRDSAMYRCASSPQGVMAGDPLSYNEQFFGPGTRLTVL.

V gene TRBV24-1 combines with J gene TRBJ2-4; 7 positions match TRBD2. Germline V gene sequence: CDR1 KGHDR, CDR2 SFDVKD. The CDR3 totals 15 residues. V was pared by 4 bases and J by 6 bases, with 8 bases of the junction left unmatched. DNA of the CDR3: TGTGCCACCAGTGACAGCGGGGTGGGAGGAAACATTCAGTACTTC. It encodes CATSDSGVGGNIQYF.

The chain is built from TRBV7-2 and TRBJ2-5; D tentatively reads TRBD1 or TRBD2 (5 bases each). Germline CDR1 SGHTA, CDR2 FQGNSA. Deletions cut 3 bases from V and 3 bases from J, with 14 bases between. CDR3 size: 15 residues. The CDR3 spells CASSFSGRGEETQYF. CDR3 DNA sequence: TGTGCCAGCAGCTTCTCGGGACGGGGAGAAGAGACCCAGTACTTC.

The chain has TRBV4-2 and TRBJ2-7, with 13 nucleotides matching TRBD2. The V segment lost 4 bases and the J segment 6 bases; nucleotides outside the gene matches: 6. The CDR3 runs to 15 residues. CDR1 is LGHNA, CDR2 YNFKEQ, per germline. The CDR3 region has the DNA TGTGCCAGCAGCCCAGGACTAGCGGGAGTTAGCGAGCAGTACTTC. This gives the protein CASSPGLAGVSEQYF.

V gene TRBV6-1 combines with J gene TRBJ2-1; 7 nucleotides agree with TRBD2. Germline trimming cut 6 bases from V and 0 bases from J; bases unmatched to any gene: 5. Looked up from germline, CDR1 is MNHNS and CDR2 is SASEGT. The CDR3 spans 15 residues. The CDR3 coding sequence is TGTGCCAGCAGCTCGGGACTACTCTCCTACAATGAGCAGTTCTTC. Encoded protein: CASSSGLLSYNEQFF.

This clonotype has a count of ten or more. The chain has TRBV7-9 and TRBJ2-3; D may be TRBD2 (5 bases). Germline CDR1 is SEHNR and CDR2 is FQNEAQ (reference sequence). Deletions cut 0 bases from V and 6 bases from J, with 13 bases between. The CDR3 has 15 amino acids. The DNA for the CDR3 is TGTGCCAGCAGCTTAGCTGGCCCTCGAGGGGATACGCAGTATTTT. It encodes CASSLAGPRGDTQYF.

The chain recombines TRBV4-1 with TRBJ2-1, with D unclear. From germline, CDR1 is MGHRA and CDR2 YSYEKL. Trimming removed 3 bases from V and 9 bases from J, with 9 bases in between. This CDR3 comprises 12 residues. CDR3 residues: CASSHISGEQFF. The DNA for the CDR3 is TGCGCCAGCAGCCACATATCCGGTGAGCAGTTCTTC.

CDR3 nucleotides: TGTGCCAGCAGTTCGCTTCAGGTGGCCCAAGAGACCCAGTACTTC. Protein sequence: CASSSLQVAQETQYF. The genes are TRBV6-5 and TRBJ2-5; no firm D call. Germline CDR1 MNHEY, CDR2 SVGAGI. The V end lost 4 bases, the J end lost 1 base, and 13 bases lay between the germline ends. The CDR3 extends over 15 amino acids.

The V gene is TRBV5-3, the J gene TRBJ2-7; TRBD1 matches 10 bases. Being an ORF, TRBV5-3 has a function that is uncertain. The CDR3 is made up of 17 amino acids. DNA of the CDR3: TGTGCTAGGTGCTGCTTTGTCTCGGGACAGGGGACCTACGAGCAGTACTTC. It yields the protein CARCCFVSGQGTYEQYF.

This clonotype was counted between two and nine times. The chain has TRBV4-1 and TRBJ2-3; D could derive from TRBD1 or TRBD2 (5 bases each). The CDR3 loop spans 17 amino acids. The germline CDR1 and CDR2 sequences are MGHRA and YSYEKL. The V end lost 2 bases, the J end lost 1 base, and 16 bases lay between the germline ends. The chain's CDR3 is CASSQLGRLGRTDTQYF. CDR3 sequence (DNA): TGCGCCAGCAGCCAACTGGGTCGTTTGGGACGCACAGATACGCAGTATTTT.

This clonotype was seen only a few times. This sequence joins TRBV6-6 and TRBJ1-2; 7 bases map to TRBD1. Trimming cost V 10 bases and J 4 bases; bases outside gene matches: 3. Germline V CDR1 and CDR2: MNHNY, SVGAGI (reference sequence). This CDR3 spans 11 amino acids. As DNA, the CDR3 is TGTGCCACCAGGGACAGCTATGGCTACACCTTC. This encodes CATRDSYGYTF.

This clonotype has more than one count but fewer than ten. The rearrangement uses TRBV28 and TRBJ1-6; 8 nucleotides match TRBD1. J was trimmed by 6 bases and V by 3 bases; bases with no gene match: 19. The germline V gene has CDR1 MDHEN and CDR2 SYDVKM. The CDR3 runs to 20 residues. The CDR3 here is CASSFPKGQGRGLSNSPLHF. The CDR3 coding sequence is TGTGCCAGCAGTTTTCCCAAAGGACAGGGACGGGGGTTGAGTAATTCACCCCTCCACTTT.

This clonotype occurred a few times. This chain uses TRBV12-3 or TRBV12-4 with TRBJ1-6, with 8 bases aligning to TRBD1. This CDR3 has 15 amino acids. The trim removed 3 bases at V and 3 bases at J, leaving 1 base unmatched. The CDR3 DNA reads TGTGCCAGCAGTTTCGGACAGGGCTATAATTCACCCCTCCACTTT. This sequence encodes CASSFGQGYNSPLHF.

The V call is TRBV20-1, the J call TRBJ2-1; D not resolved. The germline V and J ends were trimmed by 0 bases and 7 bases, with 19 bases remaining between them. CDR1 is DFQATT, CDR2 SNEGSKA, per germline (reference sequence). The CDR3 is 16 residues long. CDR3: CSARDYRTQLGNEQFF. In nucleotides, the CDR3 is TGCAGTGCTAGAGACTACCGGACCCAGCTGGGGAATGAGCAGTTCTTC.

V and J are TRBV6-2 or TRBV6-3 and TRBJ2-1, with 9 bases aligning to TRBD2. This CDR3 spans 14 amino acids. The ends lost 6 bases at V and 2 bases at J; junction bases unmatched: 2. Germline V gene sequence: CDR1 MNHEY, CDR2 SVGEGT. The chain's CDR3 is CASRGGRAYNEQFF. CDR3 DNA sequence: TGTGCCAGCAGAGGCGGGAGGGCCTACAATGAGCAGTTCTTC.

The CDR3 reads CASSLELTDGRVSPQHF. The DNA of the CDR3 is TGTGCCAGCAGTTTAGAGTTAACGGACGGACGGGTGTCGCCCCAGCATTTT. The chain combines TRBV12-3 or TRBV12-4 with TRBJ1-5, with D hard to call. The length of the CDR3 is 17 residues. V was shortened by 1 base and J by 9 bases, with 22 bases between the two germline ends.

The chain joins TRBV12-3 or TRBV12-4 to TRBJ2-2; TRBD2 agrees at 7 bases. The CDR3 length is 17 residues. The trim removed 3 bases at V and 1 base at J, leaving 8 bases unmatched. This chain's CDR3 is CASSFGLAALNTGELFF. For the CDR3, the DNA is TGTGCCAGCAGTTTCGGCCTAGCGGCTCTGAACACCGGGGAGCTGTTTTTT.

This clonotype appeared many times. The chain recombines TRBV7-2 with TRBJ2-3, with D unresolved. This CDR3 has 13 residues. Germline-derived CDR1 and CDR2 are SGHTA and FQGNSA. With 3 bases removed from V and 1 base from J, the gap between germline ends came to 5 bases. In DNA, the CDR3 is TGTGCCAGCAGCTTCCGGGGCACAGATACGCAGTATTTT. It specifies CASSFRGTDTQYF.

The chain couples TRBV20-1 to TRBJ2-3; the D is unclear. The CDR3 has 12 residues. V lost 7 bases and J lost 4, with 12 bases in between. Germline-derived CDR1 and CDR2 are DFQATT and SNEGSKA (reference sequence). CDR3 sequence: CSVLRQADTQYF. In nucleotides, the CDR3 is TGCAGTGTACTTCGGCAGGCAGATACGCAGTATTTT.

The chain joins TRBV7-2 to TRBJ2-3, with D maybe TRBD1 (5 bases). The CDR3 length is 15 residues. Germline-derived CDR1 and CDR2 are SGHTA and FQGNSA. V was clipped by 1 base and J by 7 bases, with 15 bases between them. The CDR3 region has the DNA TGTGCCAGCAGCTTAGTAACCAGGGTTCAAAATACGCAGTATTTT. This sequence encodes CASSLVTRVQNTQYF.

This clonotype was recorded at least ten times. The chain couples TRBV7-3 to TRBJ2-1; 11 bases line up with TRBD2. The CDR3 has 14 amino acids. Germline CDR1 SGHTA, CDR2 FQGTGA. The trim removed 5 bases at V and 5 bases at J, leaving 2 bases unmatched. CDR3 sequence reads: CASSRLAGNNEQFF. The CDR3 DNA reads TGTGCCAGCAGCCGACTAGCGGGAAACAATGAGCAGTTCTTC. The entire variable domain, with the rest obtained from reference TRBV7-3 and TRBJ2-1, is as follows: GAGVSQTPSNKVTEKGKYVELRCDPISGHTALYWYRQSLGQGPEFLIYFQGTGAADDSGLPNDRFFAVRPEGSVSTLKIQRTERGDSAVYLCASSRLAGNNEQFFGPGTRLTVL.